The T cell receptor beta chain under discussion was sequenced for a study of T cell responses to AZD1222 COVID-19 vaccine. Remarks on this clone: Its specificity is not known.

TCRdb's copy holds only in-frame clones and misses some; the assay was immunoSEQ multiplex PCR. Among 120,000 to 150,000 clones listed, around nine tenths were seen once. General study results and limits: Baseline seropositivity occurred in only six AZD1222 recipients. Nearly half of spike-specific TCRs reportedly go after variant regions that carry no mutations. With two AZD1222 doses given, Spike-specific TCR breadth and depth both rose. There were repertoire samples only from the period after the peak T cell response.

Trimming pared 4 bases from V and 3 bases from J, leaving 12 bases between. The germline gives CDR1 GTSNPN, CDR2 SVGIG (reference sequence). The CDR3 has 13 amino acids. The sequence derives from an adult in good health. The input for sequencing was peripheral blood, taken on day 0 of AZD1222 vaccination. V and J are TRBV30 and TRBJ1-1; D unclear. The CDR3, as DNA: TGTGCCTGGACCCCTACACCGTACACTGAAGCTTTCTTT. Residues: CAWTPTPYTEAFF.